A single sample is the source of the 27 T cell receptor beta chains below, sequenced in a study of T cells in localized non-small cell lung cancer. TCRdb's copy holds only in-frame clones and misses some; the assay was immunoSEQ multiplex PCR. This sample has tens of thousands of clones, with around 81% found just once. The specimen comprised peripheral blood mononuclear cells, sampled before any cancer treatment. Receptors originate from a man aged 35-75 years with stage III lung adenocarcinoma.

The chain uses TRBV7-6 and TRBJ2-7; D might be TRBD1 (5 bases). Trimming removed 2 bases from V and 2 bases from J, with 7 bases in between. Germline values: CDR1 SGHVS, CDR2 FNYEAQ. This CDR3 has 13 amino acids. CDR3: CASSLQGTYEQYF. DNA of the CDR3: TGTGCCAGCAGCTTACAGGGAACCTACGAGCAGTACTTC. The whole variable domain, filled in from reference TRBV7-6 and TRBJ2-7, reads GAGVSQSPRYKVTKRGQDVALRCDPISGHVSLYWYRQALGQGPEFLTYFNYEAQQDKSGLPNDRFSAERPEGSISTLTIQRTEQRDSAMYRCASSLQGTYEQYFGPGTRLTVT.

The J gene is TRBJ2-2, the V gene TRBV10-2, with a tentative D call TRBD1 (6 bases). Germline V gene sequence: CDR1 WSHSY, CDR2 SAAADI. The CDR3 totals 14 residues. Trimming stripped 6 bases from V and 6 bases from J, with 14 bases between. CDR3 sequence (DNA): TGCGCCAGCAGGCAGACAGGTTCGGCCGGGGAGCTGTTTTTT. Translating it yields CASRQTGSAGELFF.

In nucleotides, the CDR3 is TGTGCCATCAGTGAGTCGCCTACTAGCGGGGGTACGCAGTATTTT. This encodes CAISESPTSGGTQYF. The rearrangement uses TRBV10-3 and TRBJ2-3; 11 bases agree with TRBD2. V lost 0 bases to trimming and J lost 8 bases; unmatched junction nucleotides: 4. The CDR3 covers 15 residues. Germline V gene sequence: CDR1 ENHRY, CDR2 SYGVKD.

The gene calls are TRBV19 and TRBJ1-5; D is uncertain. Germline V gene lookup returns CDR1 LNHDA and CDR2 SQIVND (reference sequence). The ends were cut back, 1 base at V and 4 bases at J, with 11 bases in the middle. The CDR3 contains 15 residues. The CDR3: CASSIVPGPNQPQHF. CDR3 nucleotide sequence: TGTGCCAGTAGTATAGTTCCCGGACCGAATCAGCCCCAGCATTTT.

The rearrangement joins TRBV4-1 to TRBJ1-3; D is perhaps TRBD1 (6 bases). CDR1 and CDR2 (germline): MGHRA, YSYEKL. The CDR3 spans 16 residues. Trimming pared 0 bases from V and 0 bases from J, leaving 9 bases between. The CDR3 region is CASSQEAGASGNTIYF. The CDR3 nucleotides are TGCGCCAGCAGCCAAGAGGCAGGGGCCTCTGGAAACACCATATATTTT.

The V and J genes are TRBV6-6 and TRBJ2-3; D not resolved. CDR1 is MNHNY and CDR2 is SVGAGI in the germline V gene (reference sequence). The V and J ends lost 6 bases and 3 bases respectively, with 10 bases between them. CDR3 length: 13 amino acids. The CDR3 DNA reads as TGTGCCAGCAGGCTAGTCCCAACAGATACGCAGTATTTT. Residues: CASRLVPTDTQYF.

This clone has more than one count but fewer than ten. V gene TRBV10-2 combines with J gene TRBJ2-1, with 8 bases matching TRBD1. The CDR3 loop spans 11 amino acids. V dropped 7 bases and J dropped 12; count of bases not matched to a gene: 5. Germline V gene lookup returns CDR1 WSHSY and CDR2 SAAADI. As DNA, the CDR3 is TGCGCCAGCAAGCAGGGGGCCGGGCAGTTCTTC. Translation gives CASKQGAGQFF.

The chain joins TRBV7-8 to TRBJ2-5; tentatively, D is TRBD1 (5 bases). The CDR3 is made up of 13 amino acids. Looked up from germline, CDR1 is SGHVS and CDR2 is FQNEAQ. With 8 bases removed from V and 4 bases from J, the gap between germline ends came to 14 bases. CDR3 bases: TGTGCCAGCGCCCGAATTGGGGCAGAGACCCAGTACTTC. Amino acids: CASARIGAETQYF.

There are many counts of this clone. The rearrangement links TRBV6-4 to TRBJ2-1, with 12 bases identical to TRBD2. Germline loops: CDR1 MRHNA, CDR2 SNTAGT. There are 15 residues in the CDR3. Trimming at V came to 3 bases and at J to 5 bases, leaving 2 bases not matched to a gene. CDR3 amino acids: CASSELAGGNNEQFF. CDR3 bases: TGTGCCAGCAGTGAACTAGCGGGGGGTAACAATGAGCAGTTCTTC.

The chain uses TRBV5-1 and TRBJ2-7; a weak D match, TRBD1 (5 bases). CDR3 length equals 15 residues. Germline V lookup: CDR1 SGHRS, CDR2 YFSETQ. Trimming left V 1 base short and J 5 bases short, with 16 bases between. CDR3 sequence (DNA): TGCGCCAGCAGCTTGTCGATACAAGGGGCCAACGAGCAGTACTTC. Translation: CASSLSIQGANEQYF. The variable domain in full, with the rest retrieved from reference TRBV5-1 and TRBJ2-7, is KAGVTQTPRYLIKTRGQQVTLSCSPISGHRSVSWYQQTPGQGLQFLFEYFSETQRNKGNFPGRFSGRQFSNSRSEMNVSTLELGDSALYLCASSLSIQGANEQYFGPGTRLTVT.

The V gene is TRBV30, the J gene TRBJ2-1; either TRBD1 or TRBD2 may fit D (6 bases each). Trimming took off 4 bases at V and 5 bases at J, with 18 bases between the two ends. The CDR3 extends over 15 amino acids. Per the germline V gene, CDR1 is GTSNPN and CDR2 is SVGIG (reference sequence). DNA of the CDR3: TGTGCCTGGAACTCTCCGCTGGGGGGCCACAATGAGCAGTTCTTC. Encoded protein: CAWNSPLGGHNEQFF.

J is TRBJ2-7 and V is TRBV2, with D maybe TRBD1 (5 bases). Trimming stripped 3 bases from V and 6 bases from J, with 12 bases between. Germline V lookup: CDR1 SNHLY, CDR2 FYNNEI. The CDR3 runs to 13 residues. CDR3 nucleotides: TGTGCCAGCAGTGATAGTGGGGCTGGCGAGCAGTACTTC. It translates to CASSDSGAGEQYF.

The J gene is TRBJ2-3, the V gene TRBV10-1; D remains ambiguous. V dropped 2 bases and J dropped 0 bases, with 6 bases sitting between them. The CDR3 runs 14 residues. CDR1 and CDR2 (germline): WNHNN, SYGVQD (reference sequence). Here the CDR3 reads CASSEGRSTDTQYF. CDR3 DNA sequence: TGCGCCAGCAGTGAGGGACGCAGCACAGATACGCAGTATTTT.

This rearrangement joins TRBV7-9 to TRBJ1-6; 8 nucleotides match TRBD1. Germline lookup yields CDR1 SEHNR and CDR2 FQNEAQ (reference sequence). The junction had 3 bases not matched to a gene; V was cut back by 0 bases and J by 8 bases. The CDR3 spans 15 residues. CDR3 residues: CASSLAGQGHSPLHF. CDR3 in DNA: TGTGCCAGCAGCTTAGCCGGACAGGGACATTCACCCCTCCACTTT.

A single count supports this clone. This rearrangement joins TRBV2 to TRBJ1-2, with D hard to call. The CDR3 runs 12 residues. In germline, CDR1 is SNHLY, CDR2 FYNNEI. Trimming left V 5 bases short and J 4 bases short, with 8 bases between. CDR3 in amino acids: CASSTTVYGYTF. For the CDR3, the DNA is TGTGCCAGCAGTACGACCGTCTATGGCTACACCTTC.

The chain links TRBV6-6 to TRBJ2-7; either TRBD1 or TRBD2 may supply D (6 bases each). CDR1 and CDR2 (germline): MNHNY, SVGAGI (reference sequence). V was clipped by 6 bases and J by 6 bases, with 18 bases between them. The CDR3 spans 14 residues. The CDR3 DNA reads as TGTGCCAGCAGACTAACCCCGGGGGCTCCCGAGCAGTACTTC. It codes for CASRLTPGAPEQYF.

CDR3 in DNA: TGTGCCACCAGCAGGGGCAGACAGCCCCACGAGCAGTACTTC. Residues: CATSRGRQPHEQYF. The chain is built from TRBV15 and TRBJ2-7, with TRBD1 as a possible D gene (5 bases). V was pared by 3 bases and J by 5 bases, with 14 bases between. The germline CDR1 and CDR2 sequences are LNHNV and YYDKDF (reference sequence). The length of the CDR3 is 14 residues. The entire variable domain, with the rest obtained from reference TRBV15 and TRBJ2-7, is as follows: DAMVIQNPRYQVTQFGKPVTLSCSQTLNHNVMYWYQQKSSQAPKLLFHYYDKDFNNEADTPDNFQSRRPNTSFCFLDIRSPGLGDTAMYLCATSRGRQPHEQYFGPGTRLTVT.

The chain joins TRBV7-6 to TRBJ2-1, with 11 bases that match TRBD2. V lost 7 bases, J lost 7 bases, and 15 bases stayed unmatched. In germline, CDR1 is SGHVS, CDR2 FNYEAQ. The CDR3 covers 17 residues. In DNA, the CDR3 is TGTGCCAGCACCCGAGAGGGAAGTAGCGGGGGGGCAAATGAGCAGTTCTTC. Its protein product is CASTREGSSGGANEQFF.

Only one count was recorded for this clone. The CDR3 DNA reads TGTGCCAGCAGTGGTCGTTTGCGGGCCACTGAAGCTTTCTTT. Its translation: CASSGRLRATEAFF. J is TRBJ1-1 and V is TRBV6-1, with D hard to call. Germline CDR1 is MNHNS and CDR2 is SASEGT. Trimming pared 4 bases from V and 4 bases from J, leaving 13 bases between. The CDR3 is made up of 14 amino acids.

The chain couples TRBV4-1 to TRBJ2-1; a weak D match, TRBD1 (6 bases). Germline lookup yields CDR1 MGHRA and CDR2 YSYEKL. The CDR3 runs 16 residues. V lost 4 bases, J lost 6 bases, and 19 bases lay in between. CDR3 region: CASSPDRSFRGNEQFF. The CDR3 DNA sequence: TGCGCCAGCAGCCCCGACAGGTCTTTTAGGGGCAATGAGCAGTTCTTC.

This chain joins TRBV7-2 and TRBJ2-7; 10 nucleotides align to TRBD2. V gave up 5 bases and J gave up 4 bases; unmatched junction bases: 2. There are 13 residues in the CDR3. Germline V gene sequence: CDR1 SGHTA, CDR2 FQGNSA. In DNA, the CDR3 is TGTGCCAGCAGCAGACTAGCGGGTTACGAGCAGTACTTC. It is translated as CASSRLAGYEQYF.

The gene calls are TRBV4-2 and TRBJ2-1, with D perhaps matching TRBD2 (6 bases). Germline V gives CDR1 LGHNA, CDR2 YNFKEQ. Trimming pared 3 bases from V and 7 bases from J, leaving 10 bases between. The CDR3 extends over 13 amino acids. CDR3 in DNA: TGTGCCAGCAGCCAGATCGGGGGTAATGAGCAGTTCTTC. Its protein is CASSQIGGNEQFF.

The chain links TRBV5-1 to TRBJ2-1; D uncertain. CDR3 length: 13 residues. The ends were cut back, 4 bases at V and 5 bases at J, with 10 bases in the middle. Germline CDR1 is SGHRS and CDR2 is YFSETQ. As DNA, the CDR3 is TGCGCCAGCAGCATCGTAGAGAACAATGAGCAGTTCTTC. Its protein is CASSIVENNEQFF.

This clone was found a few times. The CDR3 DNA reads as TGTGCCAGCAGCGAGGGACAGGCTGGGGAGACCCAGTACTTC. Its translation is CASSEGQAGETQYF. This chain uses TRBV9 with TRBJ2-5, with TRBD1 identical over 8 bases. CDR1 is SGDLS and CDR2 is YYNGEE in the germline V gene. This CDR3 has 14 residues. Germline trimming cut 3 bases from V and 5 bases from J; bases unmatched to any gene: 6. Supplemented by reference TRBV9 and TRBJ2-5, the full variable domain reads DSGVTQTPKHLITATGQRVTLRCSPRSGDLSVYWYQQSLDQGLQFLIQYYNGEERAKGNILERFSAQQFPDLHSELNLSSLELGDSALYFCASSEGQAGETQYFGPGTRLLVL.

This clone was seen a handful of times. The chain joins TRBV5-4 to TRBJ1-4; 8 bases agree with TRBD1. The CDR3 covers 16 residues. Germline values: CDR1 SGHNT, CDR2 YYREEE (reference sequence). The V segment lost 4 bases and the J segment 4 bases; nucleotides outside the gene matches: 9. The CDR3 is CASSPGTGGLNEKLFF. CDR3 in DNA: TGTGCCAGCAGCCCCGGGACAGGAGGCCTTAATGAAAAACTGTTTTTT.

This clone was detected a few times. The V call is TRBV10-1, the J call TRBJ2-5; D is perhaps TRBD2 (6 bases). Germline loops: CDR1 WNHNN, CDR2 SYGVQD (reference sequence). The CDR3 is 14 residues long. V gave up 4 bases and J gave up 4 bases, with 13 bases separating them. The CDR3 spells CASSGRDWGETQYF. Here the CDR3 DNA reads TGCGCCAGCAGTGGCCGGGACTGGGGAGAGACCCAGTACTTC.

The J gene is TRBJ1-1, the V gene TRBV30; no clear D gene. This CDR3 contains 13 residues. Germline CDR1 is GTSNPN and CDR2 is SVGIG (reference sequence). Trimming left V 4 bases short and J 1 base short, with 10 bases between. CDR3 protein: CAWTARENTEAFF. The DNA of the CDR3 is TGTGCCTGGACGGCCCGAGAGAACACTGAAGCTTTCTTT. Looking up the rest from reference TRBV30 and TRBJ1-1 gives the full variable domain: SQTIHQWPATLVQPVGSPLSLECTVEGTSNPNLYWYRQAAGRGLQLLFYSVGIGQISSEVPQNLSASRPQDRQFILSSKKLLLSDSGFYLCAWTARENTEAFFGQGTRLTVV.